This entry is about one TCR beta chain. Its antigen is unknown. With 60 Vbeta and 13 Jbeta primers, the PCR was carried out. Data came from immunoSEQ multiplex PCR; TCRdb stores just in-frame clones and leaves some out. The table shows roughly 120,000 clones, with roughly 75% occurring only once. This CDR3 comprises 12 residues. The germline V and J ends were trimmed by 6 bases and 1 base, with 5 bases remaining between them. Germline CDR1 is ENHRY and CDR2 is SYGVKD. The data originate from a study of cytomegalovirus exposure and HLA in healthy donors. General study findings and limits: Specificity for CMV antigens was confirmed in vitro for a few of the CMV-associated chains. Presence/absence analyses treated sequencing depth as roughly uniform across donors.

The TCR originated in a young man in good health and CMV-seronegative. The sequenced sample consisted of PBMCs. The V gene is TRBV10-3, the J gene TRBJ2-3; D is ambiguous. The DNA for the CDR3 is TGTGCCATCAGGGCGGGCACAGATACGCAGTATTTT. Protein: CAIRAGTDTQYF.